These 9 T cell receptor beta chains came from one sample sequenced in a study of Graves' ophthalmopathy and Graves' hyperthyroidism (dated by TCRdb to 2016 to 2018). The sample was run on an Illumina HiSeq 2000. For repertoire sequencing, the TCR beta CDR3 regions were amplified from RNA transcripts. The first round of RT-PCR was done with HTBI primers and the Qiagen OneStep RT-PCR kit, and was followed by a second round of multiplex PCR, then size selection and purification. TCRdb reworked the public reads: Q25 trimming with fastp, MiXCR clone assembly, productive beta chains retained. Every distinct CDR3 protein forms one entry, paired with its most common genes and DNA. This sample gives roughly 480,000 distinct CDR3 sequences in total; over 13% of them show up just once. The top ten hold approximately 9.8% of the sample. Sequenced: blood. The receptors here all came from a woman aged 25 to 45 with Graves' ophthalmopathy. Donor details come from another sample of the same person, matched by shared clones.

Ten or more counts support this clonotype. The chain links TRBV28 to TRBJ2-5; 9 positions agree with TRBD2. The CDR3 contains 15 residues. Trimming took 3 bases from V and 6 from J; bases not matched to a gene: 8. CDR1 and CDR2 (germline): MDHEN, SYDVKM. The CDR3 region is CASSLGREGLKTQYF. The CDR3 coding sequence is TGTGCCAGCAGTTTGGGGCGGGAGGGCCTCAAGACCCAGTACTTC.

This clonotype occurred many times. CDR3 amino acids: CASSLRGYTGELFF. The CDR3 bases are TGTGCCAGCAGTTTACGAGGGTACACCGGGGAGCTGTTTTTT. The chain joins TRBV27 to TRBJ2-2; TRBD2 is a possible D gene (5 bases). With 2 bases removed from V and 3 bases from J, the gap between germline ends came to 7 bases. The germline V gene has CDR1 MNHEY and CDR2 SMNVEV (reference sequence). The CDR3 covers 14 residues.

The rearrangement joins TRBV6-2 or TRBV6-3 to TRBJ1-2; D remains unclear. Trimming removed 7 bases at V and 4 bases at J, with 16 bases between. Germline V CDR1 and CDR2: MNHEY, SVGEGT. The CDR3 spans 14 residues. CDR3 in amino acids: CASNTAQYLYGYTF. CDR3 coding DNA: TGTGCCAGCAATACAGCTCAGTATCTCTATGGCTACACCTTC.

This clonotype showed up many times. CDR3 in DNA: TGTGCCACCAGCACTGACCTCGACGAGCAGTACTTC. It yields the protein CATSTDLDEQYF. This chain links TRBV24-1 with TRBJ2-7, with D unclear. CDR3 length: 12 amino acids. Germline CDR1 reads KGHDR; CDR2 reads SFDVKD. V shed 7 bases and J shed 5 bases, with 11 bases lying between them.

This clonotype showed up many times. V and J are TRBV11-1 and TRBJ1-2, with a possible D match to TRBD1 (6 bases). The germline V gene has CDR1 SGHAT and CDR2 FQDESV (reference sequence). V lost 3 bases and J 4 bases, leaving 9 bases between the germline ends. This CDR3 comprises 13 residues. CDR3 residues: CASSFAGAYGYTF. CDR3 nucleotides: TGTGCCAGCAGCTTCGCAGGGGCCTATGGCTACACCTTC.

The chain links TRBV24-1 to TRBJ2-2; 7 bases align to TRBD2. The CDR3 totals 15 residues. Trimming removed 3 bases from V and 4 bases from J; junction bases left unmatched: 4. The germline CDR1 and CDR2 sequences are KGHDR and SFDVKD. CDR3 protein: CATSDIAGSTGELFF. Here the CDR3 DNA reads TGTGCCACCAGTGATATAGCGGGTTCCACCGGGGAGCTGTTTTTT.

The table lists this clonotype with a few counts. The CDR3 region is CASSQDPHTSGYTF. For the CDR3, the DNA is TGCGCCAGCAGCCAAGATCCCCACACCAGTGGCTACACCTTC. The chain links TRBV4-1 to TRBJ1-2; D gene uncertain. CDR1 and CDR2 from the germline V gene are MGHRA and YSYEKL. Trimming shortened V by 0 bases and J by 7 bases, and 12 bases separated the two germline ends. The CDR3 is 14 amino acids.

The chain's CDR3 is CAWGAQLNQPQHF. CDR3 bases: TGTGCCTGGGGAGCGCAACTCAATCAGCCCCAGCATTTT. J is TRBJ1-5 and V is TRBV30; D gene unclear. V gave up 5 bases and J gave up 3 bases, with 11 bases separating them. Germline values: CDR1 GTSNPN, CDR2 SVGIG (reference sequence). This CDR3 region has 13 residues.

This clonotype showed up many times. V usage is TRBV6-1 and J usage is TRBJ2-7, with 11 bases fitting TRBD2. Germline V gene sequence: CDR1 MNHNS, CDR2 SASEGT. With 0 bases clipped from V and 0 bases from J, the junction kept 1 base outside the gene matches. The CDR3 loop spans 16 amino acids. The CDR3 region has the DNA TGTGCCAGCAGTGAAGCAACTAGCGGGGGCTCCTACGAGCAGTACTTC. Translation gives CASSEATSGGSYEQYF.